What follows are 31 T cell receptor beta chains derived from one specimen sequenced in a study of CD8+ T cells in alopecia areata. Extracted RNA was reverse transcribed into cDNA, the sequencing template. Assay: immunoSEQ multiplex PCR; the TCRdb copy retains only in-frame clones and omits some. The sample contains approximately 110,000 clones, none of them singletons. The sample consisted of lesional skin. The receptors derive from a C3H/HeJ mouse with alopecia areata. The strain's MHC haplotype is H2-k.

This clone showed up many times. The genes are named according to mouse. The read falls 4 residues short of the CDR3 end, and the missing part is taken from the germline J gene. V usage is TRBV19 and J usage is TRBJ1-4; weak D call: TRBD1 (5 bases). The CDR3 consists of 15 residues. Germline V lookup: CDR1 FNHDT, CDR2 SITEND (reference sequence). Trimming shortened V by 1 base and J by 5 bases, and 12 bases separated the two germline ends. Partial CDR3 DNA: TGTGCCAGCAGTATAAAGGGGTGGAAAAACGAA. Its translation: CASSIKGWKNE. The whole CDR3 sequence reads CASSIKGWKNERLFF.

As regards this clone: The protein in this entry is translated from the DNA; at residue 13 it differs from the protein listed in TCRdb. Gene names follow the mouse nomenclature. The DNA ends 3 residues before the CDR3 does, and the rest of the CDR3 is filled in from the germline J gene. V usage is TRBV13-3 and J usage is TRBJ1-3; TRBD1 might be the D (6 bases). The V gene's germline CDR1 is NNHDY and CDR2 SYVADS. The ends were cut back, 6 bases at V and 0 bases at J, with 16 bases in the middle. CDR3 length: 16 residues. CDR3 DNA, as far as it was read: TGTGCCAGCAACCTAGACAGGCGCCTTTCTGGAAATACG. It codes for CASNLDRRLSGNT. The full-length CDR3 reads as CASNLDRRLSGNTLYF.

Comments on this clone: Genes here carry mouse names. The read halts 4 residues ahead of the CDR3 end, with the missing end drawn from the germline J gene. V and J are TRBV13-3 and TRBJ2-7; 10 bases are shared with TRBD2. The V gene end was trimmed by 2 bases and the J gene end by 0 bases; junction bases not matched to a gene: 5. Germline assignment: CDR1 NNHDY and CDR2 SYVADS. The CDR3 is made up of 16 amino acids. CDR3 DNA, as far as it was read: TGTGCCAGCAGTGAATACTGGGGGGGGAGCTCCTAT. It codes for CASSEYWGGSSY. The entire CDR3 is CASSEYWGGSSYEQYF.

This clone was detected many times. Mouse gene names apply. The sequence runs out 4 residues before the end of the CDR3; the remainder is reconstructed from the germline J gene. V gene TRBV19 combines with J gene TRBJ2-5; 10 bases are a match to TRBD2. This CDR3 is built from 16 residues. CDR1 is FNHDT and CDR2 is SITEND in the germline V gene (reference sequence). V was clipped by 4 bases and J by 0 bases; unmatched bases: 5. CDR3 bases read: TGTGCCAGCAGTCCGGACTGGGGGATTAACCAAGAC. Its protein is CASSPDWGINQD. From start to end, the CDR3 is CASSPDWGINQDTQYF.

This clone was counted only a few times. Mouse gene names and germline throughout. The read falls 4 residues short of the CDR3 end, and the missing part is taken from the germline J gene. The V call is TRBV19, the J call TRBJ2-1, with D possibly matching TRBD2 (6 bases). Germline lookup yields CDR1 FNHDT and CDR2 SITEND (reference sequence). The ends were cut back, 5 bases at V and 3 bases at J, with 9 bases in the middle. The CDR3 spans 13 residues. The CDR3 protein is CASRTGSYAEQFF. Incomplete CDR3 DNA: TGTGCCAGCAGAACTGGGAGCTATGCT.

This clone was picked up a small number of times. Genes and germline come from the mouse. The read stops 4 residues short of the end of the CDR3; the missing end is completed from the germline J gene. The chain joins TRBV13-3 to TRBJ2-3, with 8 bases lining up with TRBD2. Germline V gene data show CDR1 as NNHDY and CDR2 as SYVADS. Trimming cost V 3 bases and J 4 bases; bases outside gene matches: 4. The CDR3 is 14 residues long. CDR3 DNA, as far as it was read: TGTGCCAGCAGTGCCGGGGGGGCGACAGAA. Amino acid sequence: CASSAGGATE. The entire CDR3 reads CASSAGGATETLYF.

The table lists this clone with a few counts. Here the gene names and germline are mouse. The read is 4 residues too short to cover the CDR3 end, so that end is filled in from the germline J gene. The V call is TRBV13-3, the J call TRBJ2-3, with 9 bases identical to TRBD2. Germline CDR1 reads NNHDY; CDR2 reads SYVADS. Unmatched junction bases numbered 3, after V lost 0 bases and J lost 1 base. The CDR3 extends over 16 amino acids. Here the CDR3 reads CASSDATGGRAETLYF. CDR3 DNA (partial): TGTGCCAGCAGTGATGCGACTGGGGGCCGTGCAGAA.

This clone came up a few times. Mouse gene names and germline throughout. The sequence runs out 4 residues before the end of the CDR3; the remainder is reconstructed from the germline J gene. This rearrangement joins TRBV1 to TRBJ2-4, with 8 bases fitting TRBD2. The CDR3 sequence is 14 residues long. The V and J ends lost 3 bases and 3 bases, in that order; junction bases with no gene match: 2. From germline, CDR1 is NSQYPW and CDR2 LRSPGD (reference sequence). The covered CDR3 bases are TGCACCTGCAGTGCCCGGGACTGGCAAAAC. Protein sequence: CTCSARDWQN. The whole CDR3 sequence is CTCSARDWQNTLYF.

This clone turned up a few times. Germline and genes: mouse. CDR3 DNA, as far as it was read: TGTGCCAGCAGTATCCCGGACTGGGGGGTAAACACCGGG. Translation gives CASSIPDWGVNTG. The whole CDR3 is CASSIPDWGVNTGQLYF. J is TRBJ2-2 and V is TRBV19, with 11 bases lining up with TRBD2. With the read ending 4 residues before the CDR3 end, the germline J gene is used to fill in that end. V shed 2 bases and J 1 base; nucleotides not matched to a gene: 4. This CDR3 contains 17 residues. Germline-derived CDR1 and CDR2 are FNHDT and SITEND (reference sequence).

Only a few counts were recorded for this clone. Gene names denote mouse genes. The CDR3 goes on 4 residues after the read ends, and that part is filled in from the germline J gene. The V call is TRBV13-3, the J call TRBJ2-3; D gene ambiguous. V lost 1 base and J 0 bases, leaving 12 bases between the germline ends. CDR3 length equals 16 residues. CDR1 NNHDY and CDR2 SYVADS come from the germline V gene. Incomplete CDR3 DNA: TGTGCCAGCAGTGATACCGACAAAACTAGTGCAGAA. Translated: CASSDTDKTSAE. The whole CDR3 protein reads CASSDTDKTSAETLYF.

This clone was detected many times. Mouse gene names and germline throughout. The CDR3 is cut off 4 residues early in the read; its end comes from the germline J gene. Different DNA sequences within this sample yield the same CDR3. V and J are TRBV13-3 and TRBJ2-1; 9 bases match TRBD2. Germline-derived CDR1 and CDR2 are NNHDY and SYVADS. The length of the CDR3 is 16 residues. V shed 0 bases and J 1 base; nucleotides not matched to a gene: 2. CDR3 DNA, as far as it was read: TGTGCCAGCAGTGATGCTCTGGGGGGGAACTATGCT. Translating gives CASSDALGGNYA. The whole CDR3 is CASSDALGGNYAEQFF.

There are a few counts of this clone. Compared with germline, one end of the junction differs, possibly owing to a read error. Mouse gene names and germline throughout. Read data end 4 residues before the CDR3 end; the end is taken from the germline J gene. The chain carries TRBV13-3 and TRBJ2-2, with TRBD2 identical over 7 bases. The CDR3 is 15 residues long. Germline V gene sequence: CDR1 NNHDY, CDR2 SYVADS. The CDR3 is CASRDPGGYTGQLYF. Incomplete CDR3 DNA: TGTGCCAGCCGTGATCCTGGGGGTTACACCGGG. The whole variable domain, filled in from reference TRBV13-3 and TRBJ2-2, reads EAAVTQSPRSKVAVTGGKVTLSCHQTNNHDYMYWYRQDTGHGLRLIHYSYVADSTEKGDIPDGYKASRPSQENFSLILELASLSQTAVYFCASRDPGGYTGQLYFGEGSKLTVL.

This clone was counted only a few times. Each gene name is a mouse one. The observed sequence ends 4 residues before the CDR3 terminus, with the missing tail filled in from the germline J gene. The chain carries TRBV1 and TRBJ2-1; D not resolved. Trimming shortened V by 1 base and J by 0 bases, and 7 bases separated the two germline ends. The CDR3 extends over 15 amino acids. CDR1 is NSQYPW, CDR2 LRSPGD, per germline (reference sequence). This CDR3 reads CTCSAVQYNYAEQFF. Partial CDR3 DNA: TGCACCTGCAGTGCAGTACAGTATAACTATGCT. Full variable domain (remainder filled in from reference TRBV1 and TRBJ2-1): VTLLEQNPRWRLVPRGQAVNLRCILKNSQYPWMSWYQQDLQKQLQWLFTLRSPGDKEVKSLPGADYLATRVTDTELRLQVANMSQGRTLYCTCSAVQYNYAEQFFGPGTRLTVL.

In regard to this clone: Gene and germline names: mouse. The CDR3 end lies 4 residues beyond the end of the read and is filled in from the germline J gene. V is TRBV1 and J is TRBJ2-3, with D unresolved. There are 16 residues in the CDR3. V lost 3 bases to trimming and J lost 0 bases, with 13 bases between them. The V gene's germline CDR1 is NSQYPW and CDR2 LRSPGD (reference sequence). The CDR3 loop reads CTCSASTPSSAETLYF. The sequenced CDR3 bases are TGCACCTGCAGTGCCTCGACTCCTTCTAGTGCAGAA.

For this clone: Genes and germline come from the mouse. With the read ending 4 residues before the CDR3 end, the germline J gene is used to fill in that end. This sequence joins TRBV29 and TRBJ2-7; D is unclear. The CDR3 totals 13 residues. Germline CDR1 is MSHET and CDR2 is SYDVDS. V was trimmed by 4 bases and J by 0 bases, leaving 7 bases between them. Partial CDR3 DNA: TGTGCTAGCAGTTCGAGGGTCTCCTAT. Translation: CASSSRVSY. In full, the CDR3 is CASSSRVSYEQYF.

In this sample, this clone turned up a few times. Each gene name is a mouse one. With the read ending 4 residues before the CDR3 end, the germline J gene is used to fill in that end. This sample includes further DNA sequences coding for the same CDR3. The V call is TRBV1, the J call TRBJ2-1; 9 bases fit TRBD2. V shed 2 bases, J shed 4 bases, and the junction held 3 bases outside the gene matches. The germline V gene encodes CDR1 NSQYPW and CDR2 LRSPGD (reference sequence). This CDR3 is built from 15 residues. The sequenced part of the CDR3 DNA is TGCACCTGCAGTGCACTGGGGGGGGCGTATGCT. Translated, it gives CTCSALGGAYA. From start to end, the CDR3 is CTCSALGGAYAEQFF.

This clone came up many times. Genes here carry mouse names. The read terminates 4 residues ahead of where the CDR3 ends, so the germline J gene completes it. V and J are TRBV31 and TRBJ1-2, with a possible D match to TRBD1 (6 bases). Trimming took 0 bases from V and 0 from J, leaving 8 bases between them. The CDR3 spans 14 residues. Germline V gene sequence: CDR1 GKSSPN, CDR2 SITVG. Here the CDR3 reads CAWSLGTTNSDYTF. Partial CDR3 DNA: TGTGCCTGGAGTCTCGGGACAACAAACTCC.

This clone was picked up a small number of times. Mouse germline and gene names are used. The read terminates 4 residues before the CDR3 end, so the remaining end is supplied by the germline J gene. The chain employs TRBV13-3 and TRBJ2-5, with D tentatively TRBD2 (7 bases). This CDR3 comprises 14 residues. CDR1 is NNHDY and CDR2 is SYVADS in the germline V gene. The covered CDR3 bases are TGTGCCAGCAGTGAGAGGGGGGCGCGAGAC. It yields the protein CASSERGARD. The entire CDR3 reads CASSERGARDTQYF.

In this sample, this clone turned up a few times. Gene names and germline refer to mouse. Coverage ceases 4 residues before the CDR3 finishes, and the germline J gene fills in the end. The rearrangement links TRBV13-3 to TRBJ2-1, with 7 nucleotides matching TRBD2. Germline V gives CDR1 NNHDY, CDR2 SYVADS. Germline trimming cut 2 bases from V and 3 bases from J; bases unmatched to any gene: 5. The CDR3 has 15 amino acids. The sequenced CDR3 bases are TGTGCCAGCAGTGAACTGGGGCCCCTCTATGCT. Encoded protein: CASSELGPLYA. The whole CDR3 protein is CASSELGPLYAEQFF.

This clone was seen more than once but under ten times. Gene names denote mouse genes. The observed sequence ends 4 residues before the CDR3 terminus, with the missing tail filled in from the germline J gene. This rearrangement joins TRBV13-3 to TRBJ2-7, with TRBD2 identical over 8 bases. The CDR3 is 15 residues long. V was pared by 1 base and J by 3 bases, with 6 bases of the junction left unmatched. CDR1 and CDR2 from the germline V gene are NNHDY and SYVADS. CDR3 bases read: TGTGCCAGCAGTGATTTGGGGGGGTCCTACTAT. This translates into CASSDLGGSYY. The entire CDR3 protein is CASSDLGGSYYEQYF.

This clone was counted a few times. The germline and genes are mouse ones. From the germline J gene comes the end of the CDR3, since the read stops 4 residues before it. This chain connects TRBV13-2 to TRBJ2-7; 11 bases are a match to TRBD2. The CDR3 length is 14 residues. Germline V gene data show CDR1 as NNHNN and CDR2 as SYGAGS (reference sequence). The V segment lost 5 bases and the J segment 2 bases; nucleotides outside the gene matches: 3. The part of the CDR3 DNA that was read is TGTGCCAGCGGCGCGGGACTGGGGGCCTAT. Its protein is CASGAGLGAY. The CDR3 reads in full as CASGAGLGAYEQYF.

This clone was counted between two and nine times. The protein given in TCRdb and the translation of the DNA differ at residue 10, and the sequence presented here derives from the DNA. Gene names are mouse gene names. The CDR3 goes on 3 residues after the read ends, and that part is filled in from the germline J gene. The V gene is TRBV19, the J gene TRBJ1-3; TRBD1 agrees at 7 bases. CDR1 and CDR2 (germline): FNHDT, SITEND (reference sequence). The CDR3 has 13 amino acids. CDR3 in amino acids: CASSIQDRKTLYF. CDR3 DNA (partial): TGTGCCAGCAGTATACAGGACAGGAAGACG.

With regard to this clone: Gene names are mouse gene names. Read sequence stops 4 residues before the CDR3 end, and the germline J gene provides the missing end. This chain connects TRBV17 to TRBJ2-7; 10 bases are a match to TRBD2. The ends lost 4 bases at V and 0 bases at J; junction bases unmatched: 9. The CDR3 extends over 17 amino acids. CDR1 is MNHDT and CDR2 is YYDKIL in the germline V gene. This chain's CDR3 is CASSILSWGGLSYEQYF. CDR3 bases read: TGTGCTAGCAGTATTCTTTCCTGGGGGGGCCTCTCCTAT.

On this clone: These gene names are mouse names. Sequencing ends 4 residues short of the CDR3 end; the germline J gene provides the rest. This sequence joins TRBV13-3 and TRBJ2-2, with TRBD2 matching over 11 bases. The germline gives CDR1 NNHDY, CDR2 SYVADS. With V trimmed by 2 bases and J by 4 bases, 4 bases remained unmatched. This CDR3 region has 16 residues. CDR3: CASSETGGASTGQLYF. The covered CDR3 bases are TGTGCCAGCAGTGAAACTGGGGGGGCAAGCACCGGG.

On this clone: Gene names follow the mouse nomenclature. The sequenced CDR3 bases are TGTGCCAGCAGTTTAAGTGGGTATGCT. As protein: CASSLSGYA. The CDR3 reads in full as CASSLSGYAEQFF. The chain recombines TRBV14 with TRBJ2-1; D is uncertain. The CDR3 end falls 4 residues outside the read, so it is completed with the germline J gene. V gave up 2 bases and J gave up 4 bases, with 7 bases separating them. The germline V gene encodes CDR1 SGHDT and CDR2 FRDEAV. The CDR3 length is 13 residues. The full variable domain, rest sourced from reference TRBV14 and TRBJ2-1, is EAGVTQSPRYAVLQEGQAVSFWCDPISGHDTLYWYQQPRDQGPQLLVYFRDEAVIDNSQLPSDRFSAVRPKGTNSTLKIQSAKQGDTATYLCASSLSGYAEQFFGPGTRLTVL.

This clone was counted between two and nine times. The gene names here belong to mouse. The read gets to within 4 residues of the CDR3 end, and the germline J gene fills in the rest. The V and J genes are TRBV14 and TRBJ2-7; TRBD2 matches at 10 bases. The CDR3 spans 14 residues. Germline V gives CDR1 SGHDT, CDR2 FRDEAV. CDR3 bases read: TGTGCCAGCACCGCGACTGGGGGGTCTTAT. Protein sequence: CASTATGGSY. The CDR3 in its entirety is CASTATGGSYEQYF.

This clone appeared a few times. Gene labels here are mouse ones. The CDR3 spells CASRPGQGSYAEQFF. The CDR3 bases that were read are TGTGCCAGCAGGCCGGGACAGGGGTCCTATGCT. The chain combines TRBV13-3 with TRBJ2-1, with 10 bases matching TRBD1. The observed sequence ends 4 residues before the CDR3 terminus, with the missing tail filled in from the germline J gene. This CDR3 is 15 amino acids long. The germline CDR1 and CDR2 sequences are NNHDY and SYVADS. J lost 3 bases, V lost 5 bases, and 5 bases had no gene match.

Ten or more counts support this clone. Germline and genes here are mouse. The read stops 4 residues short of the end of the CDR3; the missing end is completed from the germline J gene. V and J are TRBV12-1 and TRBJ1-2, with 10 bases lining up with TRBD1. Germline V gene lookup returns CDR1 SGHSN and CDR2 HYEKVE. This CDR3 is 14 amino acids long. The J segment lost 2 bases and the V segment lost 1 base, leaving 0 bases of the junction unmatched. The CDR3 loop reads CASSLGQGNSDYTF. The sequenced part of the CDR3 DNA is TGTGCCAGCTCTCTGGGACAGGGGAACTCC.

With regard to this clone: Mouse gene names and germline throughout. The read falls 4 residues short of the CDR3 end, and the missing part is taken from the germline J gene. The chain joins TRBV13-1 to TRBJ2-4, with 8 bases matching TRBD2. This CDR3 has 15 residues. The germline gives CDR1 NSHNY, CDR2 SYGAGN. Losses at the gene ends were 2 bases for V and 2 bases for J; bases not matched to a gene: 4. Here the CDR3 reads CASSELWGAQNTLYF. Partial CDR3 DNA: TGTGCCAGCAGTGAACTCTGGGGGGCTCAAAAC.

This clone was seen repeatedly, ten times or more. Gene names refer to mouse genes. The CDR3 is cut off 4 residues early in the read; its end comes from the germline J gene. V is TRBV13-3 and J is TRBJ1-4; D possibly corresponds to TRBD1 (6 bases). V was cut by 3 bases and J by 4 bases, with 10 bases left in between. Germline CDR1 NNHDY, CDR2 SYVADS. The CDR3 is made up of 14 amino acids. The chain's CDR3 is CASSAGRGNERLFF. CDR3 bases read: TGTGCCAGCAGTGCCGGCAGGGGCAACGAA.

In its sample, this clone was seen a few times. Mouse gene names apply. The missing CDR3 end, 4 residues past where the read stops, is filled in from the germline J gene. The V gene is TRBV13-3, the J gene TRBJ2-4, with 7 bases lining up with TRBD1. The V gene's germline CDR1 is NNHDY and CDR2 SYVADS. This CDR3 has 14 residues. The CDR3 loop reads CASSDDRGGNTLYF. The CDR3 DNA, read in part, is TGTGCCAGCAGTGATGACAGGGGAGGGAAC.